These 10 T cell receptor beta chains originate from one sample sequenced in a study of blood T cells in healthy people across ages. Through a sample-barcoded 5' primer and a J-beta primer mix, a second PCR was run for roughly 6 to 11 cycles. TCRdb re-called the 5' RACE reads through MiXCR, storing one row per CDR3 protein. This table has fewer than 1 million distinct CDR3 sequences, approximately 48% appearing once. Sequencing used blood. The origin of the receptors is a man aged 60 to 75 in good health.

The V call is TRBV10-3, the J call TRBJ2-3, with 13 bases fitting TRBD2. The V gene end was trimmed by 6 bases and the J gene end by 0 bases; junction bases not matched to a gene: 9. Germline CDR1 ENHRY, CDR2 SYGVKD. The CDR3 has 18 residues. The CDR3 DNA is TGTGCCATCAGGTCGGGACTAGCGGGGAATACTAGCACAGATACGCAGTATTTT. Translated: CAIRSGLAGNTSTDTQYF.

In its sample, this clonotype was seen a few times. The genes are TRBV29-1 and TRBJ2-7; no firm D call. The V gene lost 1 base and the J gene lost 4 bases, with 11 bases spanning the gap. Per germline, CDR1 SQVTM and CDR2 ANQGSEA. The CDR3 is made up of 13 amino acids. The CDR3: CSVEGTEPYEQYF. CDR3 in DNA: TGCAGCGTTGAAGGGACGGAACCTTACGAGCAGTACTTC.

This clonotype was detected a few times. The chain uses TRBV20-1 and TRBJ2-5; TRBD2 matches 9 bases. Germline lookup yields CDR1 DFQATT and CDR2 SNEGSKA (reference sequence). The CDR3 spans 15 residues. The V gene end was trimmed by 0 bases and the J gene end by 5 bases; junction bases not matched to a gene: 7. Written as DNA, the CDR3 is TGCAGTGCTAGAGATAGGTCTAGCGGGGTTGAGACCCAGTACTTC. Encoded protein: CSARDRSSGVETQYF.

This clonotype was recorded many times. This chain joins TRBV29-1 and TRBJ2-4, with D uncertain. CDR1 is SQVTM and CDR2 is ANQGSEA in the germline V gene. The CDR3 has 14 amino acids. V was pared by 6 bases and J by 3 bases, with 15 bases between. The CDR3: CSVARVVDKNIQYF. CDR3 coding DNA: TGCAGCGTCGCCCGGGTCGTAGACAAAAACATTCAGTACTTC.

This clonotype has more than one count but fewer than ten. Here the CDR3 DNA reads TGTGCCAGCACCCGAGGACAGGGCCAGGGTTCACCCCTCCACTTT. Protein sequence: CASTRGQGQGSPLHF. The chain joins TRBV7-2 to TRBJ1-6; 8 bases fit TRBD1. V was pared by 7 bases and J by 9 bases, with 11 bases of the junction left unmatched. Germline V gene lookup returns CDR1 SGHTA and CDR2 FQGNSA. The length of the CDR3 is 15 residues.

The chain joins TRBV5-1 to TRBJ1-1; D remains ambiguous. Trimming stripped 0 bases from V and 1 base from J, with 7 bases between. CDR1 SGHRS and CDR2 YFSETQ come from the germline V gene. The CDR3 extends over 14 amino acids. This CDR3 is CASSLDWGNTEAFF. The CDR3, as DNA: TGCGCCAGCAGCTTGGACTGGGGGAACACTGAAGCTTTCTTT.

The V gene is TRBV4-1, the J gene TRBJ2-7, with D perhaps matching TRBD1 (8 bases). The CDR3 totals 16 residues. Germline V gene data show CDR1 as MGHRA and CDR2 as YSYEKL. Trimming left V 4 bases short and J 3 bases short, with 19 bases between. CDR3 sequence: CASSRSAGTGGYEQYF. CDR3 DNA: TGCGCCAGCAGCCGCTCAGCGGGGACAGGTGGCTACGAGCAGTACTTC.

The rearrangement joins TRBV12-3 or TRBV12-4 to TRBJ1-1; TRBD1 is a possible D gene (5 bases). This CDR3 has 14 residues. V was pared by 7 bases and J by 8 bases, with 20 bases between. Here the CDR3 reads CASKRQSWAPEAFF. The CDR3 nucleotides read TGTGCCAGCAAAAGACAGAGCTGGGCACCCGAAGCTTTCTTT.

The genes are TRBV5-1 and TRBJ2-1, with 11 bases fitting TRBD2. This CDR3 comprises 17 residues. Germline CDR1 SGHRS, CDR2 YFSETQ. The V and J ends lost 1 base and 10 bases, in that order; junction bases with no gene match: 13. The CDR3: CASSLSTLAGGVSEQFF. The CDR3 coding sequence is TGCGCCAGCAGCTTGTCTACCCTAGCGGGGGGCGTAAGCGAGCAGTTCTTC.

This clonotype occurred a few times. The rearrangement links TRBV20-1 to TRBJ2-5; D not resolved. V was pared by 5 bases and J by 3 bases, with 16 bases between. The CDR3 has 14 amino acids. CDR1 DFQATT and CDR2 SNEGSKA come from the germline V gene (reference sequence). The chain's CDR3 is CSAVRGAAEETQYF. In DNA, the CDR3 is TGCAGTGCTGTAAGAGGTGCCGCTGAAGAGACCCAGTACTTC.